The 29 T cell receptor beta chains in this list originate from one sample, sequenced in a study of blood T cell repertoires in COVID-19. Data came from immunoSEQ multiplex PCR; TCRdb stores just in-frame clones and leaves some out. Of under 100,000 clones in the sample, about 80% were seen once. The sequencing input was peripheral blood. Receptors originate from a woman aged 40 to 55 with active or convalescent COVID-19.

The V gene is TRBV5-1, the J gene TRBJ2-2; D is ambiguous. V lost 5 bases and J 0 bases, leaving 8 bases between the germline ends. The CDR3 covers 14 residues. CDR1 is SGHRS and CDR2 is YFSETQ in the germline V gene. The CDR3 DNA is TGCGCCAGCAGTGAGGCAGCGAACACCGGGGAGCTGTTTTTT. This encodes CASSEAANTGELFF.

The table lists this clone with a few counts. The CDR3 region is CAINTGLFTDTQYF. The CDR3, as DNA: TGTGCCATCAATACAGGGTTGTTCACAGATACGCAGTATTTT. The V call is TRBV10-3, the J call TRBJ2-3, with TRBD1 as a possible D gene (6 bases). This CDR3 comprises 14 residues. Trimming shortened V by 7 bases and J by 2 bases, and 13 bases separated the two germline ends. The V gene's germline CDR1 is ENHRY and CDR2 SYGVKD.

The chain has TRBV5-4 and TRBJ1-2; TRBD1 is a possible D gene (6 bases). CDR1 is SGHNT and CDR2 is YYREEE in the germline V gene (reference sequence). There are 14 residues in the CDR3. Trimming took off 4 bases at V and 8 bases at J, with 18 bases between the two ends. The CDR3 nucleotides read TGTGCCAGCAGCCCAATGCGGGGGGCGCAGGGCTACACCTTC. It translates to CASSPMRGAQGYTF.

The CDR3 spells CASSGRSGTANGVGREKSPHEQFF. The DNA for the CDR3 is TGTGCCAGCAGCGGCCGCTCCGGGACAGCTAACGGTGTCGGGAGGGAAAAGAGTCCCCATGAGCAGTTCTTC. The V call is TRBV9, the J call TRBJ2-1; D perhaps matches TRBD2 (8 bases). Germline loops: CDR1 SGDLS, CDR2 YYNGEE. Trimming removed 3 bases at V and 8 bases at J, with 45 bases between. The CDR3 sequence is 24 residues long.

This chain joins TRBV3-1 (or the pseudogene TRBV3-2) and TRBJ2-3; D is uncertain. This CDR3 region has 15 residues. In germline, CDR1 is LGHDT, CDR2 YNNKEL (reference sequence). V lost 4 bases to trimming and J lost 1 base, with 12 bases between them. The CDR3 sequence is CASSPTNYGTDTQYF. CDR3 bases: TGTGCCAGCAGCCCGACAAATTACGGCACAGATACGCAGTATTTT.

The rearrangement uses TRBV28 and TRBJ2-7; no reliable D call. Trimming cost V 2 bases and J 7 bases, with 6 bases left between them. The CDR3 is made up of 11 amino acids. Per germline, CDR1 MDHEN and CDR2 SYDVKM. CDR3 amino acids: CASSLRNEQYF. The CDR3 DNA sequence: TGTGCCAGCAGTTTACGTAATGAGCAGTACTTC.

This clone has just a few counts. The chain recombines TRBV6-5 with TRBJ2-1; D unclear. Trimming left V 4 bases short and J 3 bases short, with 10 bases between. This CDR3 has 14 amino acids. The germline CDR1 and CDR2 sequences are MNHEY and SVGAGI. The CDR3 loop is CASSSKYIYNEQFF. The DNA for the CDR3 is TGTGCCAGCAGTTCCAAATACATCTACAATGAGCAGTTCTTC.

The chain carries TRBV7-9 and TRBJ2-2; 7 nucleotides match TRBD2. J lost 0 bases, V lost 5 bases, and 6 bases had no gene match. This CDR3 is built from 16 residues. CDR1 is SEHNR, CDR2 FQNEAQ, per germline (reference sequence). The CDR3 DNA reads TGTGCCAGCAGCAAAACCGGGACTACGAACACCGGGGAGCTGTTTTTT. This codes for CASSKTGTTNTGELFF.

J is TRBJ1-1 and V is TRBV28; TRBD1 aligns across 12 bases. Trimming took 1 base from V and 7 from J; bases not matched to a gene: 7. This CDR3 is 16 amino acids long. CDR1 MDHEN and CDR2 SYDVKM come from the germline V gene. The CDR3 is CASSLLSRDRGHEAFF. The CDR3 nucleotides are TGTGCCAGCAGTTTATTGAGCCGGGACAGGGGGCATGAAGCTTTCTTT.

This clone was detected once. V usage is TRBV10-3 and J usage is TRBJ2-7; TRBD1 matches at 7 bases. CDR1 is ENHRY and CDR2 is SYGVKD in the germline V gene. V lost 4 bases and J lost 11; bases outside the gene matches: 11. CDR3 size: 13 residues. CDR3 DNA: TGTGCCATCAGTGCACAGGGGCCTCAAGGGGAGTACTTC. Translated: CAISAQGPQGEYF.

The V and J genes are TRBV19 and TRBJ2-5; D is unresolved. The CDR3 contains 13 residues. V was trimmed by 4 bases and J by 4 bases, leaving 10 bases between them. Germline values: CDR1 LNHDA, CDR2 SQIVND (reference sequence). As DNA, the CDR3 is TGTGCCAGTAGTACGACACGCAGAGAGACCCAGTACTTC. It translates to CASSTTRRETQYF.

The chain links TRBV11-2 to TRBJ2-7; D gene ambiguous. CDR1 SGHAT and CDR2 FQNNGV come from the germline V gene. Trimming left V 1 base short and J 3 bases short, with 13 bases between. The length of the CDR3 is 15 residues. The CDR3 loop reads CASSLVAAGDYEQYF. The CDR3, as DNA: TGTGCCAGCAGCTTAGTGGCAGCCGGAGACTACGAGCAGTACTTC.

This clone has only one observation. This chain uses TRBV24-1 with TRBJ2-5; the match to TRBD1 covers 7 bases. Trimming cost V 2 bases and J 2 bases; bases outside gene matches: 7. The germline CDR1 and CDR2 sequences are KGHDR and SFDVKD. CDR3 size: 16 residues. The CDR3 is CATSDSGPGQQETQYF. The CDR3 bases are TGTGCCACCAGTGATTCGGGGCCGGGACAGCAAGAGACCCAGTACTTC.

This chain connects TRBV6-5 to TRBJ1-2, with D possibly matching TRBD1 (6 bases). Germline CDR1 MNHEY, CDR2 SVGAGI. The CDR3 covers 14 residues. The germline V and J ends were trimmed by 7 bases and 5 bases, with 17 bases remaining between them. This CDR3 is CASTTGSSLYGYTF. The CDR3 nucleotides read TGTGCCAGCACCACAGGGAGCTCACTATATGGCTACACCTTC.

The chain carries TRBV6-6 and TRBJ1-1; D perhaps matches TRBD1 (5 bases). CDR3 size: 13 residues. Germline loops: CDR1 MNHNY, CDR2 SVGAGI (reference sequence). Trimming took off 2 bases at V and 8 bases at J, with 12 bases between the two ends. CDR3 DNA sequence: TGTGCCAGCAGTTACAAATACAGGACCGAAGCTTTCTTT. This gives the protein CASSYKYRTEAFF.

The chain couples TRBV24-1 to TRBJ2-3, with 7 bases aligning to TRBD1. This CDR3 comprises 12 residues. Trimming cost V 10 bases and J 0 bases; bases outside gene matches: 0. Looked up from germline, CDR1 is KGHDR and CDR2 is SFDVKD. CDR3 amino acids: CATGGSTDTQYF. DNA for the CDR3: TGTGCCACAGGGGGCAGCACAGATACGCAGTATTTT.

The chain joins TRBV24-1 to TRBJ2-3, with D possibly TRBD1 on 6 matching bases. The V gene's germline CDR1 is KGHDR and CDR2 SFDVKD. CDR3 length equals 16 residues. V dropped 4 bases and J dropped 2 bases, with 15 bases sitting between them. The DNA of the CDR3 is TGTGCCACCAGTGAATGGGATACAGGGTCCACAGATACGCAGTATTTT. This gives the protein CATSEWDTGSTDTQYF.

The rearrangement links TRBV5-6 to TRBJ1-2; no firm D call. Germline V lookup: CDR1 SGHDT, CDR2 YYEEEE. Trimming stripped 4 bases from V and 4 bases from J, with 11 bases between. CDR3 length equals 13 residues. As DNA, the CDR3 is TGTGCCAGCAGCCCAGGACTGACCTATGGCTACACCTTC. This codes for CASSPGLTYGYTF.

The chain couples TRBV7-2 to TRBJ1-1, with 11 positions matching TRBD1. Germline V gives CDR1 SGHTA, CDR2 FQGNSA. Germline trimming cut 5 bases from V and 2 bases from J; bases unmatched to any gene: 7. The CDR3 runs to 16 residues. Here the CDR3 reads CASSHGQGAANTEAFF. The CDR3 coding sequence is TGTGCCAGCAGCCACGGACAGGGGGCAGCTAACACTGAAGCTTTCTTT.

The CDR3 loop is CASSADRVRQPQHF. The CDR3 DNA reads as TGTGCCAGCAGCGCGGACAGGGTTCGTCAGCCCCAGCATTTT. The V gene is TRBV11-2, the J gene TRBJ1-5; 8 nucleotides align to TRBD1. V shed 5 bases and J 6 bases; nucleotides not matched to a gene: 6. CDR3 length: 14 residues. CDR1 is SGHAT and CDR2 is FQNNGV in the germline V gene. Looking up the rest from reference TRBV11-2 and TRBJ1-5 gives the full variable domain: EAGVAQSPRYKIIEKRQSVAFWCNPISGHATLYWYQQILGQGPKLLIQFQNNGVVDDSQLPKDRFSAERLKGVDSTLKIQPAKLEDSAVYLCASSADRVRQPQHFGDGTRLSIL.

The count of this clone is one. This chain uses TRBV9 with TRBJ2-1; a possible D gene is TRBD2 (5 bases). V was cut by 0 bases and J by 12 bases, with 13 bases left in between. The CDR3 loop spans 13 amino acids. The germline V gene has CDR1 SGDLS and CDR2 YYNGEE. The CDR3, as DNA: TGTGCCAGCAGCGTAGGCGGACTGTCTGTGCAGTTCTTC. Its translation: CASSVGGLSVQFF.

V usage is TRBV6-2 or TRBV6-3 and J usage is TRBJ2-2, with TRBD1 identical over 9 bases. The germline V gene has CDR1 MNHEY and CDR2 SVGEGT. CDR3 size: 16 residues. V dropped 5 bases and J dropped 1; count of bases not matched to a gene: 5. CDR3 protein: CASSQRTGVNTGELFF. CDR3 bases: TGTGCCAGCAGTCAACGGACAGGGGTGAACACCGGGGAGCTGTTTTTT.

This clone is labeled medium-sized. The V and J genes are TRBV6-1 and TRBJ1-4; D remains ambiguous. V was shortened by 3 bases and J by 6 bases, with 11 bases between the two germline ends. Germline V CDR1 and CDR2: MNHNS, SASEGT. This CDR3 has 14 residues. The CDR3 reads CASSDHREYEKLFF. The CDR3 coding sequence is TGTGCCAGCAGTGACCACAGAGAATATGAAAAACTGTTTTTT.

The CDR3 DNA sequence: TGTGCCAGCAGTTTACGCGGGGACAGGGACGAGCAGTACTTC. Its translation: CASSLRGDRDEQYF. The chain is built from TRBV27 and TRBJ2-7, with 9 bases lining up with TRBD1. The V gene end was trimmed by 2 bases and the J gene end by 5 bases; junction bases not matched to a gene: 4. The CDR3 has 14 amino acids. Germline V gene sequence: CDR1 MNHEY, CDR2 SMNVEV (reference sequence).

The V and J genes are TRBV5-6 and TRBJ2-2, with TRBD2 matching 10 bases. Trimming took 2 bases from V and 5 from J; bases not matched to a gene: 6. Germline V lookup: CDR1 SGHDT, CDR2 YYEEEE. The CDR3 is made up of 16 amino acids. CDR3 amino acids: CASSFGTSVVTGELFF. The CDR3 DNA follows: TGTGCCAGCAGCTTCGGGACTAGCGTTGTGACCGGGGAGCTGTTTTTT.

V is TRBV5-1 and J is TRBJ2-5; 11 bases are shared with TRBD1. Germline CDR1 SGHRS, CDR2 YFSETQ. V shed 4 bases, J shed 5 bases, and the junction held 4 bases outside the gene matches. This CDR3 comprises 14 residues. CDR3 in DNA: TGCGCCAGCAGCGGAGGGACAGGGGGGGAGACCCAGTACTTC. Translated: CASSGGTGGETQYF.

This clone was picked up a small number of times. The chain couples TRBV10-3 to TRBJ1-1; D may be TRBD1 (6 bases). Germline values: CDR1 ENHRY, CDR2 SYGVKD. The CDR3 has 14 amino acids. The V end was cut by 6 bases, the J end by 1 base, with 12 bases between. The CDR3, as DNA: TGTGCCATCAGGGACAGTGGCAGGAACACTGAAGCTTTCTTT. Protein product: CAIRDSGRNTEAFF.

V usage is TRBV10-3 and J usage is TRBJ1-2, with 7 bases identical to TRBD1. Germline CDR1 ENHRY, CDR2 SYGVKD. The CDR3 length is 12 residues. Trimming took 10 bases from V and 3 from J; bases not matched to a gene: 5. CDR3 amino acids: CATTGVDYGYTF. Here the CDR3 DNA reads TGTGCCACTACAGGGGTAGACTATGGCTACACCTTC.

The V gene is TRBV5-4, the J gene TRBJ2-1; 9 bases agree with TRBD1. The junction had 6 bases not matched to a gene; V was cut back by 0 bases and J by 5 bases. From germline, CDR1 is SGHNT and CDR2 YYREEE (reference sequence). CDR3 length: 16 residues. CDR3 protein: CASSLAGTGIHNEQFF. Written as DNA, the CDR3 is TGTGCCAGCAGCTTGGCGGGGACAGGGATCCACAATGAGCAGTTCTTC.